The 2 T cell receptor beta chains in this list originate from one sample, sequenced in a study of blood T cell repertoires in COVID-19. Some clones are missing from TCRdb's copy, which holds only in-frame ones; the method was immunoSEQ multiplex PCR. The sample has about 400,000 clones; 88% are singletons. Sequenced input: PBMCs or T cells enriched from blood (not recorded which). Receptor source: a woman in her forties with acute COVID-19.

V is TRBV19 and J is TRBJ1-1; TRBD1 aligns across 7 bases. J gave up 7 bases and V 4 bases, and 6 bases lay outside the gene matches. Germline V gene data show CDR1 as LNHDA and CDR2 as SQIVND (reference sequence). The CDR3 length is 13 residues. The CDR3 reads CASSTTGQNEAFF. The CDR3 coding sequence is TGTGCCAGTAGTACAACGGGACAGAATGAAGCTTTCTTT.

This clone was seen ten or more times. The chain recombines TRBV6-5 with TRBJ2-7, with 10 positions matching TRBD1. With V trimmed by 0 bases and J by 8 bases, 4 bases remained unmatched. From germline, CDR1 is MNHEY and CDR2 SVGAGI. The CDR3 has 14 amino acids. In nucleotides, the CDR3 is TGTGCCAGCAGTTACTCAATGACAGGGGGCAAGCAGTACTTC. This sequence encodes CASSYSMTGGKQYF.